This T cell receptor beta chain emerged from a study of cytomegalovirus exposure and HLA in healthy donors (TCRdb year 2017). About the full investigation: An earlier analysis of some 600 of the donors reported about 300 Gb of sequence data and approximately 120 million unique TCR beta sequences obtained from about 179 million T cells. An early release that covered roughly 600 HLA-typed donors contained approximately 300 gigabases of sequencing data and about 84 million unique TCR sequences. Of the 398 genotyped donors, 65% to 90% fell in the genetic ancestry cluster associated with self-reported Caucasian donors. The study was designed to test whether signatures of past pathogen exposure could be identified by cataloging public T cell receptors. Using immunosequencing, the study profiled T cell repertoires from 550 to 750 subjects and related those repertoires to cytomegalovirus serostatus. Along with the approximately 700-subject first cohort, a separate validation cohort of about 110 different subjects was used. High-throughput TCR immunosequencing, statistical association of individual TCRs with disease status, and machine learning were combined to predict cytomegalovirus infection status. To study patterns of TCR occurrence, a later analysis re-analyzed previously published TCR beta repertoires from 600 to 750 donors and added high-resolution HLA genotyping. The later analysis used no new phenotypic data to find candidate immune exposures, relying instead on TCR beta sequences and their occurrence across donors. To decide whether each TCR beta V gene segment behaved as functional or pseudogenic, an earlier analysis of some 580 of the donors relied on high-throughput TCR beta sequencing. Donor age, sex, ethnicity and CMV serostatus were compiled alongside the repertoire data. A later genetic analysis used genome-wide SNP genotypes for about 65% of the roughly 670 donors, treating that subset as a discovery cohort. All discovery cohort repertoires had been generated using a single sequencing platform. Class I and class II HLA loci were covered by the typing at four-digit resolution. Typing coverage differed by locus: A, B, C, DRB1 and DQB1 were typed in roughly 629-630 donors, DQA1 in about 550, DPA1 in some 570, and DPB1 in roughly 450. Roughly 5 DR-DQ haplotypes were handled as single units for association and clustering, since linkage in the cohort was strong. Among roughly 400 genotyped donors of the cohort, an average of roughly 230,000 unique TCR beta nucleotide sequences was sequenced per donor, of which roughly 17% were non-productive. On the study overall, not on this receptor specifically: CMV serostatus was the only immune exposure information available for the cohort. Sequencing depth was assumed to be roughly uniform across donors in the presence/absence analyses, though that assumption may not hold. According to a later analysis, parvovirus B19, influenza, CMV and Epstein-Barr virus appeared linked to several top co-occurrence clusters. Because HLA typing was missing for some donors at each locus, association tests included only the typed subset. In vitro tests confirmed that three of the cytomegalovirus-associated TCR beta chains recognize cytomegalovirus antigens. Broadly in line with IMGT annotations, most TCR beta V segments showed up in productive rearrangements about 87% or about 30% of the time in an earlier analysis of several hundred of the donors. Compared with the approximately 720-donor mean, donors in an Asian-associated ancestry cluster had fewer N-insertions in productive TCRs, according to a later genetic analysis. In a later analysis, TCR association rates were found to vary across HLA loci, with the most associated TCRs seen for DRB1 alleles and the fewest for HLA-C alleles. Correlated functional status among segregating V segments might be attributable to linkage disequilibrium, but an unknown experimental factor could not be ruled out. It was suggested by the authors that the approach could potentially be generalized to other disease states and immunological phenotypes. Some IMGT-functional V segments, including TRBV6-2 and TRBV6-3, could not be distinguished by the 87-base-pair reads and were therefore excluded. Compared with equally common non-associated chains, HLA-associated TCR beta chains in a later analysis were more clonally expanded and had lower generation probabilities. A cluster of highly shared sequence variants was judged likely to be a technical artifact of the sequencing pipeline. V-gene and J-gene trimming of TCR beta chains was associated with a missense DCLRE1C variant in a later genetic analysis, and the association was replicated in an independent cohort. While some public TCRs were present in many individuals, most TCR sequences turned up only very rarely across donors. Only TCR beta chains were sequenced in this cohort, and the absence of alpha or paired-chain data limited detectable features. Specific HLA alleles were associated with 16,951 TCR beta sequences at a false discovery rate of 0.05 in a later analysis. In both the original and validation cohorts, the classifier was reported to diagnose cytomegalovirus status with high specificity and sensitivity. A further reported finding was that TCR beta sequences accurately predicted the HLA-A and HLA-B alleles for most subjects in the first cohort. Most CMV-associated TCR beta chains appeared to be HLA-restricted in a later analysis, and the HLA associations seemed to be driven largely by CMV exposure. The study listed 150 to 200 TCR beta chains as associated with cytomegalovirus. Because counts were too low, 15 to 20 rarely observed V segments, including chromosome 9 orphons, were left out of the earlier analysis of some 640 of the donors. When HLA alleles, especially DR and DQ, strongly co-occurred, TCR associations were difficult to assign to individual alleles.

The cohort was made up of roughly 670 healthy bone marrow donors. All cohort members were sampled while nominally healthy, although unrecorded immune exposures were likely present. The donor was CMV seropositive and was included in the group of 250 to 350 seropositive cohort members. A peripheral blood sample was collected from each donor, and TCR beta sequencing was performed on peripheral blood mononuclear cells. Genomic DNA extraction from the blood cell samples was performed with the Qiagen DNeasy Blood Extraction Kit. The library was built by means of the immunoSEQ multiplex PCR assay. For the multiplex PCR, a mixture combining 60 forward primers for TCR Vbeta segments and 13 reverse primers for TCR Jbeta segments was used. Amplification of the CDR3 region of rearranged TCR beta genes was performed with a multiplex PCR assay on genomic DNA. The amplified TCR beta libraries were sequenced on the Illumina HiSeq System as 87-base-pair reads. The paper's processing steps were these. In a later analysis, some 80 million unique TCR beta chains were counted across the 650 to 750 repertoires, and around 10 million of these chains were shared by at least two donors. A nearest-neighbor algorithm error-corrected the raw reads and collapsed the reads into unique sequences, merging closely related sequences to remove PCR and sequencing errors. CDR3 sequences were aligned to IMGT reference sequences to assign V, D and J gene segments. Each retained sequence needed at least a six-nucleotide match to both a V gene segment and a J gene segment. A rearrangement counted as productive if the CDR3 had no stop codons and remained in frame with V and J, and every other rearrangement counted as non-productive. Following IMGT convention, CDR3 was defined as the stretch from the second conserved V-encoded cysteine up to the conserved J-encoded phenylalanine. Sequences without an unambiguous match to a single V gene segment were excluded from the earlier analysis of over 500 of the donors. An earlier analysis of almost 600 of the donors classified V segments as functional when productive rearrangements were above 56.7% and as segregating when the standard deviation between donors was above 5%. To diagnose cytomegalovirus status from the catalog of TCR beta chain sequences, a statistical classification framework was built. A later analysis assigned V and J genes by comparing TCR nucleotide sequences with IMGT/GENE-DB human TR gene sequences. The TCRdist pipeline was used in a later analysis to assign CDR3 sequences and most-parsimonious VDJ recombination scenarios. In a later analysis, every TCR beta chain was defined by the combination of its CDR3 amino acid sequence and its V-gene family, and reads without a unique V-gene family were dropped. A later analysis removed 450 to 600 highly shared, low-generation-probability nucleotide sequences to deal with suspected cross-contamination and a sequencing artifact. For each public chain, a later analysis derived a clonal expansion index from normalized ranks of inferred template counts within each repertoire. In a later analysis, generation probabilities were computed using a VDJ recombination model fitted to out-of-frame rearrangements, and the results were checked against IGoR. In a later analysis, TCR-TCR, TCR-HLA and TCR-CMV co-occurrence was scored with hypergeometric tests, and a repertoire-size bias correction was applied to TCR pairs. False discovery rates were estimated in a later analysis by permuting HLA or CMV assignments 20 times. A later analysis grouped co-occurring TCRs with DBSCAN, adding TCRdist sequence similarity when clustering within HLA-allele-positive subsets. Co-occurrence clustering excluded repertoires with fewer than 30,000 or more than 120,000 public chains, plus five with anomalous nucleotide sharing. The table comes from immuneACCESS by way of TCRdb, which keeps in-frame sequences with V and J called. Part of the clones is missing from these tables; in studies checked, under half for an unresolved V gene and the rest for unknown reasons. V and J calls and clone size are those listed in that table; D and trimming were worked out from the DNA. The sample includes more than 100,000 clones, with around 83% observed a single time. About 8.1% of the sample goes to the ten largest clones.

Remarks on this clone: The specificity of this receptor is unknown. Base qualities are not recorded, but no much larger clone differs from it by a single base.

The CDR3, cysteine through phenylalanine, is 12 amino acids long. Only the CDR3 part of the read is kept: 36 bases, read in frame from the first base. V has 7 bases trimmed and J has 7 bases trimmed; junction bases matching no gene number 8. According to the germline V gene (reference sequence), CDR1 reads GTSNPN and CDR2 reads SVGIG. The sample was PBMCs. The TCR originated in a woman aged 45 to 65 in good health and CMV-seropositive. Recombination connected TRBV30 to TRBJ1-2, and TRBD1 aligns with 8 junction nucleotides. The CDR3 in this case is CASDRGVRGYTF. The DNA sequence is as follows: TGTGCCTCAGACAGGGGTGTGCGTGGCTACACCTTC.